Shown below are 13 T cell receptor beta chains from a single sample sequenced in a study of cytomegalovirus exposure and HLA in healthy donors. Clones were sequenced by immunoSEQ multiplex PCR, and TCRdb holds only the in-frame ones, with some missing. Of some 110,000 clones listed, 88% are singletons. The sequenced sample consisted of PBMCs. The receptors stem from a man between 18 and 35 years old in good health and CMV-seropositive.

V usage is TRBV28 and J usage is TRBJ1-5, with no clear D. CDR3 length: 17 amino acids. Germline-derived CDR1 and CDR2 are MDHEN and SYDVKM. Trimming pared 3 bases from V and 0 bases from J, leaving 15 bases between. CDR3 amino acids: CASSLPPGGYSNQPQHF. In DNA, the CDR3 is TGTGCCAGCAGTTTGCCTCCTGGCGGGTATAGCAATCAGCCCCAGCATTTT.

The J gene is TRBJ1-4, the V gene TRBV7-2; D uncertain. This CDR3 region has 15 residues. The germline V gene has CDR1 SGHTA and CDR2 FQGNSA. V lost 1 base and J 3 bases, leaving 9 bases between the germline ends. The CDR3 sequence: CASSLGGSPNEKLFF. The CDR3 DNA sequence: TGTGCCAGCAGCTTAGGAGGGTCGCCTAATGAAAAACTGTTTTTT. Together with reference TRBV7-2 and TRBJ1-4, the CDR3 gives the full variable domain: GAGVSQSPSNKVTEKGKDVELRCDPISGHTALYWYRQSLGQGLEFLIYFQGNSAPDKSGLPSDRFSAERTGGSVSTLTIQRTQQEDSAVYLCASSLGGSPNEKLFFGSGTQLSVL.

The J gene is TRBJ1-3, the V gene TRBV2, with TRBD1 as a possible D gene (5 bases). Trimming removed 8 bases at V and 4 bases at J, with 12 bases between. There are 13 residues in the CDR3. Germline V gene data show CDR1 as SNHLY and CDR2 as FYNNEI. The CDR3 reads CASLTVTGNTIYF. CDR3 coding DNA: TGTGCCAGCCTGACAGTAACAGGAAACACCATATATTTT.

The chain is built from TRBV5-1 and TRBJ1-2; D is perhaps TRBD1 (5 bases). The V gene's germline CDR1 is SGHRS and CDR2 YFSETQ. CDR3 length: 13 residues. V was pared by 6 bases and J by 6 bases, with 15 bases between. CDR3: CASTLGGNDGYTF. The CDR3 bases are TGCGCCAGCACTCTGGGGGGAAATGATGGCTACACCTTC.

This chain joins TRBV7-8 and TRBJ1-3, with D uncertain. The CDR3 spans 16 residues. Trimming shortened V by 5 bases and J by 6 bases, and 20 bases separated the two germline ends. CDR1 is SGHVS, CDR2 FQNEAQ, per germline. In DNA, the CDR3 is TGTGCCAGCAGCCTTAGCTTTGGCAGTCAGCAAAACACCATATATTTT. Translated: CASSLSFGSQQNTIYF.

The gene calls are TRBV6-1 and TRBJ2-2, with 8 bases lining up with TRBD1. V lost 7 bases and J lost 4; bases outside the gene matches: 8. In germline, CDR1 is MNHNS, CDR2 SASEGT. CDR3 size: 15 residues. The CDR3 is CASIWTGPGTGELFF. CDR3 bases: TGTGCCAGCATTTGGACAGGGCCGGGCACCGGGGAGCTGTTTTTT.

The chain recombines TRBV7-2 with TRBJ2-1; the D gene is possibly TRBD2 (5 bases). Between the trimmed V and J ends, which lost 1 base and 6 bases, there was a span of 13 bases. Germline-derived CDR1 and CDR2 are SGHTA and FQGNSA. This CDR3 contains 15 residues. The CDR3 bases are TGTGCCAGCAGCTTAGAGATCTATCGGGGCAATGAGCAGTTCTTC. This translates into CASSLEIYRGNEQFF.

J is TRBJ1-1 and V is TRBV15; D may be TRBD1 (6 bases). CDR3 length equals 14 residues. The germline CDR1 and CDR2 sequences are LNHNV and YYDKDF (reference sequence). Trimming cost V 7 bases and J 1 base, with 13 bases left between them. DNA for the CDR3: TGTGCCACCACCTCTATACAGGGGAACACTGAAGCTTTCTTT. It specifies CATTSIQGNTEAFF.

The rearrangement uses TRBV28 and TRBJ1-5; unclear D gene. The CDR3 consists of 14 residues. The germline gives CDR1 MDHEN, CDR2 SYDVKM. The germline V and J ends were trimmed by 3 bases and 7 bases, with 13 bases remaining between them. CDR3 region: CASSFVRLGQPQHF. The CDR3 DNA reads as TGTGCCAGCAGTTTTGTCAGGTTGGGCCAGCCCCAGCATTTT.

Regarding this clone: The sample holds other DNA sequences that translate to the same CDR3. The rearrangement links TRBV7-9 to TRBJ1-2, with 7 bases matching TRBD1. The V segment lost 4 bases and the J segment 4 bases; nucleotides outside the gene matches: 3. There are 13 residues in the CDR3. Germline V gene sequence: CDR1 SEHNR, CDR2 FQNEAQ (reference sequence). The CDR3 loop is CASSSGTAYGYTF. The CDR3 DNA sequence: TGTGCCAGCAGCTCCGGGACAGCCTATGGCTACACCTTC.

V is TRBV19 and J is TRBJ2-3; 7 nucleotides line up with TRBD1. Trimming removed 4 bases from V and 1 base from J; junction bases left unmatched: 2. CDR1 is LNHDA, CDR2 SQIVND, per germline (reference sequence). The length of the CDR3 is 14 residues. CDR3 coding DNA: TGTGCCAGTAGTACAGGGGGAGGCACAGATACGCAGTATTTT. Protein product: CASSTGGGTDTQYF.

Details on this clone: A read error may produce the germline difference seen at one junction end. V and J are TRBV19 and TRBJ1-4; D gene unclear. Germline V gene lookup returns CDR1 LNHDA and CDR2 SQIVND (reference sequence). The CDR3 consists of 17 residues. DNA for the CDR3: TGTGCCAGTAGTCTAGAGATGAGGCCAGCCTTCAATGAAAAACTGTTTTTT. Amino acids: CASSLEMRPAFNEKLFF.

The chain recombines TRBV12-5 with TRBJ2-2, with TRBD2 as a possible D gene (6 bases). This CDR3 has 19 residues. Germline V gene lookup returns CDR1 LGHNT and CDR2 FRNRAP. V was pared by 0 bases and J by 0 bases, with 17 bases between. The CDR3 is CASGLVLWGDVANTGELFF. DNA of the CDR3: TGTGCTAGTGGTTTGGTACTTTGGGGGGATGTCGCGAACACCGGGGAGCTGTTTTTT. Variable domain in full (rest from reference TRBV12-5 and TRBJ2-2): DARVTQTPRHKVTEMGQEVTMRCQPILGHNTVFWYRQTMMQGLELLAYFRNRAPLDDSGMPKDRFSAEMPDATLATLKIQPSEPRDSAVYFCASGLVLWGDVANTGELFFGEGSRLTVL.